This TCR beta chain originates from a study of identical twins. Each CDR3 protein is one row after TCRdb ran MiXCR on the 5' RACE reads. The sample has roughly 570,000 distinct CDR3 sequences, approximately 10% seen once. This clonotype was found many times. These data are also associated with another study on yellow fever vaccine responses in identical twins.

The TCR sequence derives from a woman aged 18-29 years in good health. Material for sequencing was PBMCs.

CDR3 sequence reads: CSARPSGTNNEQFF. The CDR3 DNA follows: TGCAGTGCTAGACCCAGCGGTACGAACAATGAGCAGTTCTTC. The V gene is TRBV20-1, the J gene TRBJ2-1; possibly TRBD2 for D (5 bases). V gave up 2 bases and J gave up 5 bases, with 13 bases separating them. This CDR3 is built from 14 residues. Germline V gene lookup returns CDR1 DFQATT and CDR2 SNEGSKA (reference sequence).